These 21 T cell receptor beta chains were all obtained from the same sample, sequenced in a study of shared clonotypes between healthy human individuals. CD8 cells regarded as naive lacked CD45RO, were positively chosen for CCR7, and omitted terminally differentiated effector memory CD45RA+ cells. The table came from immunoSEQ multiplex PCR; TCRdb's copy has only in-frame clones and leaves some out. The top ten clones hold roughly 0.23% of a sample with 700,000 to 950,000 clones, 90% to 98% of them seen once. Sequencing was performed on naive CD8+ T cells sorted from blood. The source of these receptors is a man aged 25 to 40 in good health.

The chain couples TRBV5-5 to TRBJ2-2; the match to TRBD2 covers 12 bases. The ends lost 4 bases at V and 4 bases at J; junction bases unmatched: 8. Germline CDR1 reads SGHKS; CDR2 reads YYEKEE (reference sequence). The CDR3 has 17 residues. CDR3 sequence: CASSPRLAGVPTGELFF. The CDR3 nucleotides are TGTGCCAGCAGCCCTAGACTAGCGGGAGTCCCCACCGGGGAGCTGTTTTTT. Combining the CDR3 with reference TRBV5-5 and TRBJ2-2 gives the whole variable domain DAGVTQSPTHLIKTRGQQVTLRCSPISGHKSVSWYQQVLGQGPQFIFQYYEKEERGRGNFPDRFSARQFPNYSSELNVNALLLGDSALYLCASSPRLAGVPTGELFFGEGSRLTVL.

The chain couples TRBV6-1 to TRBJ1-5; 8 bases are shared with TRBD1. The CDR3 loop spans 14 amino acids. Germline V gene sequence: CDR1 MNHNS, CDR2 SASEGT. Germline trimming cut 6 bases from V and 5 bases from J; bases unmatched to any gene: 6. CDR3 residues: CASRDREGDQPQHF. The CDR3 region has the DNA TGTGCCAGCAGGGACAGGGAGGGCGATCAGCCCCAGCATTTT.

The chain couples TRBV7-9 to TRBJ2-3, with no clear D. Germline values: CDR1 SEHNR, CDR2 FQNEAQ (reference sequence). Trimming took 3 bases from V and 10 from J, leaving 14 bases between them. The length of the CDR3 is 13 residues. The CDR3 nucleotides read TGTGCCAGCAGCTTGGACCTGCCGGGTGCGCAGTATTTT. Translating it yields CASSLDLPGAQYF. Drawing the rest from reference TRBV7-9 and TRBJ2-3, the complete variable domain is DTGVSQNPRHKITKRGQNVTFRCDPISEHNRLYWYRQTLGQGPEFLTYFQNEAQLEKSRLLSDRFSAERPKGSFSTLEIQRTEQGDSAMYLCASSLDLPGAQYFGPGTRLTVL.

The genes are TRBV9 and TRBJ1-5; a weak D match, TRBD1 (6 bases). The CDR3 loop spans 15 amino acids. Germline V CDR1 and CDR2: SGDLS, YYNGEE. V was clipped by 4 bases and J by 4 bases, with 15 bases between them. CDR3 sequence reads: CASSPTWTANQPQHF. CDR3 DNA sequence: TGTGCCAGCAGCCCAACCTGGACAGCAAATCAGCCCCAGCATTTT.

V is TRBV6-1 and J is TRBJ1-1; maybe TRBD1 (5 bases). The CDR3 length is 12 residues. The V gene lost 11 bases and the J gene lost 6 bases, with 16 bases spanning the gap. Germline CDR1 is MNHNS and CDR2 is SASEGT. The CDR3 DNA sequence: TGTGCCCACGGGGGGTGGACGGCTGAAGCTTTCTTT. This sequence encodes CAHGGWTAEAFF.

The rearrangement joins TRBV29-1 to TRBJ1-2, with TRBD1 identical over 8 bases. The germline V gene has CDR1 SQVTM and CDR2 ANQGSEA. The J segment lost 1 base and the V segment lost 6 bases, leaving 19 bases of the junction unmatched. The CDR3 covers 18 residues. CDR3 protein: CSVVDGRGRGPNNYGYTF. CDR3 DNA sequence: TGCAGCGTAGTTGACGGCAGGGGGCGAGGTCCGAATAACTATGGCTACACCTTC.

The chain's CDR3 is CASSLGSNDEQFF. In DNA form, the CDR3 reads TGCGCCAGCAGCCTTGGCTCTAACGATGAGCAGTTCTTC. This chain connects TRBV4-1 to TRBJ2-1; D is undetermined. V lost 4 bases to trimming and J lost 8 bases, with 12 bases between them. The germline CDR1 and CDR2 sequences are MGHRA and YSYEKL. This CDR3 has 13 amino acids.

This rearrangement joins TRBV5-6 to TRBJ2-5; D is perhaps TRBD2 (6 bases). Germline CDR1 SGHDT, CDR2 YYEEEE. This CDR3 region has 15 residues. V lost 0 bases to trimming and J lost 5 bases, with 14 bases between them. CDR3 loop: CASSLGVGGAETQYF. In DNA, the CDR3 is TGTGCCAGCAGCTTGGGAGTGGGAGGAGCCGAGACCCAGTACTTC.

The chain couples TRBV4-3 to TRBJ2-1; TRBD2 matches 9 bases. This CDR3 has 19 residues. J gave up 0 bases and V 0 bases, and 9 bases lay outside the gene matches. Per germline, CDR1 LGHNA and CDR2 YSLEER. The CDR3 nucleotides read TGCGCCAGCAGCCAAGATTGGCGGGAGGGCCTTCTCTCCTACAATGAGCAGTTCTTC. Protein product: CASSQDWREGLLSYNEQFF.

The chain links TRBV10-3 to TRBJ2-1, with no clear D. The germline CDR1 and CDR2 sequences are ENHRY and SYGVKD. The CDR3 is 12 residues long. V was shortened by 8 bases and J by 5 bases, with 10 bases between the two germline ends. CDR3 loop: CAILSSHNEQFF. CDR3 bases: TGTGCCATCCTATCCAGTCACAATGAGCAGTTCTTC.

The chain employs TRBV7-2 and TRBJ2-6; 7 bases are a match to TRBD2. V lost 4 bases, J lost 0 bases, and 6 bases stayed unmatched. Germline V lookup: CDR1 SGHTA, CDR2 FQGNSA. CDR3 length: 17 residues. The DNA for the CDR3 is TGTGCCAGCAGCTCGGCGACTAGCCGCTCTGGGGCCAACGTCCTGACTTTC. Encoded protein: CASSSATSRSGANVLTF. The full variable domain, with the rest looked up from reference TRBV7-2 and TRBJ2-6, is GAGVSQSPSNKVTEKGKDVELRCDPISGHTALYWYRQSLGQGLEFLIYFQGNSAPDKSGLPSDRFSAERTGGSVSTLTIQRTQQEDSAVYLCASSSATSRSGANVLTFGAGSRLTVL.

The chain combines TRBV28 with TRBJ2-7; the D is unclear. There are 13 residues in the CDR3. Germline CDR1 is MDHEN and CDR2 is SYDVKM. V dropped 4 bases and J dropped 4 bases, with 11 bases sitting between them. The DNA of the CDR3 is TGTGCCAGCAGTTATGCAGGTCTATACGAGCAGTACTTC. Amino acid sequence: CASSYAGLYEQYF. Full variable domain (remainder filled in from reference TRBV28 and TRBJ2-7): DVKVTQSSRYLVKRTGEKVFLECVQDMDHENMFWYRQDPGLGLRLIYFSYDVKMKEKGDIPEGYSVSREKKERFSLILESASTNQTSMYLCASSYAGLYEQYFGPGTRLTVT.

This chain links TRBV10-2 with TRBJ1-1; no definite D call. Germline values: CDR1 WSHSY, CDR2 SAAADI. Trimming removed 7 bases from V and 11 bases from J, with 11 bases in between. CDR3 length equals 10 residues. The CDR3 spells CASMAEAAFF. The DNA of the CDR3 is TGCGCCAGCATGGCTGAAGCGGCTTTCTTT.

J is TRBJ2-7 and V is TRBV28; 8 nucleotides align to TRBD2. Germline V CDR1 and CDR2: MDHEN, SYDVKM. The CDR3 is made up of 15 amino acids. V gave up 7 bases and J gave up 3 bases; unmatched junction bases: 11. The DNA for the CDR3 is TGTGCCAGCACCCCCGGACCGGGACTAGGCTACGAGCAGTACTTC. Translated: CASTPGPGLGYEQYF.

The chain joins TRBV9 to TRBJ2-6; TRBD1 aligns across 8 bases. V shed 7 bases, J shed 0 bases, and the junction held 9 bases outside the gene matches. In germline, CDR1 is SGDLS, CDR2 YYNGEE. This CDR3 region has 17 residues. The CDR3 nucleotides read TGTGCCAGCCTATCCCGGGACAGGAGCTCTGGGGCCAACGTCCTGACTTTC. Translation: CASLSRDRSSGANVLTF.

The CDR3 nucleotides are TGTGCCAGCAGTTACTCTGCTATCCTGTTTTTT. Its protein product is CASSYSAILFF. The rearrangement joins TRBV6-6 to TRBJ1-4; D not certain. The germline V and J ends were trimmed by 0 bases and 14 bases, with 7 bases remaining between them. Germline lookup yields CDR1 MNHNY and CDR2 SVGAGI (reference sequence). This CDR3 comprises 11 residues.

This clone was recorded once. The chain couples TRBV15 to TRBJ1-1; no firm D call. CDR3 size: 16 residues. Germline V CDR1 and CDR2: LNHNV, YYDKDF (reference sequence). The V gene lost 3 bases and the J gene lost 1 base, with 15 bases spanning the gap. The chain's CDR3 is CATSRAKGLQNTEAFF. DNA of the CDR3: TGTGCCACCAGCAGGGCAAAAGGACTCCAGAACACTGAAGCTTTCTTT.

As concerns this clone: Other DNA sequences in the same sample also yield this CDR3. The chain employs TRBV27 and TRBJ2-1; 10 bases map to TRBD2. V dropped 6 bases and J dropped 4; count of bases not matched to a gene: 3. In germline, CDR1 is MNHEY, CDR2 SMNVEV (reference sequence). CDR3 size: 14 residues. CDR3: CASSWTSGYNEQFF. CDR3 sequence (DNA): TGTGCCAGCAGCTGGACTAGCGGATACAATGAGCAGTTCTTC.

The gene calls are TRBV25-1 and TRBJ1-1; tentatively, D is TRBD1 (6 bases). The V and J ends lost 8 bases and 8 bases respectively, with 18 bases between them. CDR3 length equals 13 residues. The germline V gene encodes CDR1 MGHDK and CDR2 SYGVNS. CDR3 residues: CASGTRGTSEAFF. The CDR3 coding sequence is TGTGCCAGCGGAACGCGGGGGACATCCGAAGCTTTCTTT. Full variable domain (missing parts from reference TRBV25-1 and TRBJ1-1): EADIYQTPRYLVIGTGKKITLECSQTMGHDKMYWYQQDPGMELHLIHYSYGVNSTEKGDLSSESTVSRIRTEHFPLTLESARPSHTSQYLCASGTRGTSEAFFGQGTRLTVV.

The chain is built from TRBV12-5 and TRBJ1-1, with TRBD1 matching over 9 bases. V lost 1 base to trimming and J lost 1 base; unmatched junction nucleotides: 1. CDR3 length equals 15 residues. CDR1 and CDR2 from the germline V gene are LGHNT and FRNRAP. CDR3 in DNA: TGTGCTAGTGGTTTGGGACAGGGGGAGAACACTGAAGCTTTCTTT. It specifies CASGLGQGENTEAFF.

CDR3 nucleotide sequence: TGTGCCTGCGATTCCCCCTCGAATTCACCCCTCCACTTT. Its protein is CACDSPSNSPLHF. The J gene is TRBJ1-6, the V gene TRBV30, with D hard to call. V shed 6 bases and J shed 7 bases, with 13 bases lying between them. The CDR3 has 13 residues. Germline V gives CDR1 GTSNPN, CDR2 SVGIG (reference sequence). Full variable domain (remainder filled in from reference TRBV30 and TRBJ1-6): SQTIHQWPATLVQPVGSPLSLECTVEGTSNPNLYWYRQAAGRGLQLLFYSVGIGQISSEVPQNLSASRPQDRQFILSSKKLLLSDSGFYLCACDSPSNSPLHFGNGTRLTVT.